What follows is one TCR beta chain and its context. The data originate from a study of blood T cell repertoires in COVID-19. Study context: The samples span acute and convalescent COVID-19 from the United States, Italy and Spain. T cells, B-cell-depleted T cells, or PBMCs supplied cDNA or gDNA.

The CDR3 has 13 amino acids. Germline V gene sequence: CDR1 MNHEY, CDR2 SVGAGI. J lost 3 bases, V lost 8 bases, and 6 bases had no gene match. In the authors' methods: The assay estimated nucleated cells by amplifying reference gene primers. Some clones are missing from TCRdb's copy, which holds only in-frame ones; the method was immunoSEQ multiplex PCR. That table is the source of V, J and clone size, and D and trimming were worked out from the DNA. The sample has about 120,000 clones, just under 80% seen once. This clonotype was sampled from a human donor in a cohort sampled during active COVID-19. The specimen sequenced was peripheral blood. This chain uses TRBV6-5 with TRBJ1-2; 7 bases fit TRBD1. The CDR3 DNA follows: TGTGCCAGCGGGGGAACAGGGGACTATGGCTACACCTTC. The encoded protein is CASGGTGDYGYTF.